This is a list of T cell receptor beta chains from one sample in a study of beta chain features in type 1 diabetes. Assay used: immunoSEQ multiplex PCR; TCRdb lists only in-frame clones, some missing. In the table there are 400,000 to 450,000 clones, roughly 13% of which are singletons. What was sequenced was naive CD4+ T cells from blood. These receptors were taken from a man aged 25-45 years in good health. The CDR3 runs from the conserved cysteine through the conserved F or W. D genes are given only for firm matches. Size values are once, few and many counts, or a class for expanded clones, and some rows have none.

size: -
D: TRBD2
J: TRBJ2-3
V: TRBV30
DNA: TGTGCCTGGAGACTAGCGGGAGGGCCGGGTACAGATACGCAGTATTTT
CDR3: CAWRLAGGPGTDTQYF

size: few
D: TRBD2
J: TRBJ2-3
V: TRBV5-4
DNA: TGTGCCAGCAGCCAACTGACCCGGGGACTAGCGGGGTTAACAGATACGCAGTATTTT
CDR3: CASSQLTRGLAGLTDTQYF

size: -
D: -
J: TRBJ1-1
V: TRBV6-5
DNA: TGTGCCAGCAGCAGGAACACTGAAGCTTTCTTT
CDR3: CASSRNTEAFF

size: -
D: -
J: TRBJ2-1
V: TRBV5-6
DNA: TGTGCCAGCAGCGGCGAGCTCCTGACTTACAATGAGCAGTTCTTC
CDR3: CASSGELLTYNEQFF

size: -
D: -
J: TRBJ2-2
V: TRBV5-1
DNA: TGCGCCAGCAGCTTGGTCGGGAATACAGGGGAGCTGTTTTTT
CDR3: CASSLVGNTGELFF

size: -
D: -
J: TRBJ1-2
V: TRBV7-9
DNA: TGTGCCAGCACCCAGCTCCCAGGATCTGGCTACACCTTC
CDR3: CASTQLPGSGYTF

size: few
D: TRBD2
J: TRBJ2-5
V: TRBV5-4
DNA: TGTGCCAGCAGCGAGTCACTAGCGGCACAAGAGACCCAGTACTTC
CDR3: CASSESLAAQETQYF

size: few
D: -
J: TRBJ1-5
V: TRBV5-4
DNA: TGTGCCAGCAGCTTTAGTGGCAATCAGCCCCAGCATTTT
CDR3: CASSFSGNQPQHF

size: few
D: TRBD1
J: TRBJ1-1
V: TRBV29-1
DNA: TGCAGCGTTCTCCACAGGGGTGCTTTCTTT
CDR3: CSVLHRGAFF

size: -
D: -
J: TRBJ2-4
V: TRBV7-2
DNA: TGTGCCAGCAGCTTACGGGGAGCCAAAAACATTCAGTACTTC
CDR3: CASSLRGAKNIQYF

size: -
D: -
J: TRBJ1-1
V: TRBV7-9
DNA: TGTGCCAGCGCCTACGGATCTGAAGCTTTCTTT
CDR3: CASAYGSEAFF

size: many
D: TRBD1
J: TRBJ1-1
V: TRBV29-1
DNA: TGCAGCGTTTCACGCGACAGGGCCGGGGCTTTCTTT
CDR3: CSVSRDRAGAFF

size: few
D: -
J: TRBJ2-4
V: TRBV27
DNA: TGTGCCAGCAGTCCACAGGGTCGGGGAAACATTCAGTACTTC
CDR3: CASSPQGRGNIQYF

size: -
D: -
J: TRBJ2-1
V: TRBV4-1
DNA: TGCGCCAGCAGCCAAGATCGTTATGAGCAGTTCTTC
CDR3: CASSQDRYEQFF

size: -
D: TRBD2
J: TRBJ2-1
V: TRBV13
DNA: TGTGCCAGCTCCATAGCGGGGGCCTCCTACAATGAGCAGTTCTTC
CDR3: CASSIAGASYNEQFF

size: -
D: TRBD2
J: TRBJ2-3
V: TRBV6-6
DNA: TGTGCCGGGCGTACTAGCGGGAGCACAGATACGCAGTATTTT
CDR3: CAGRTSGSTDTQYF

size: -
D: TRBD2
J: TRBJ2-1
V: TRBV25-1
DNA: TGTGCCAGCAGTGGGCGACTAGCGGGAGGGCAACCTAATGAGCAGTTCTTC
CDR3: CASSGRLAGGQPNEQFF

size: -
D: -
J: TRBJ1-2
V: TRBV5-4
DNA: TGTGCCAGCAGCTCCCACTCCAGGGTTATCTATGGCTACACCTTC
CDR3: CASSSHSRVIYGYTF

size: -
D: -
J: TRBJ2-1
V: TRBV18
DNA: TGTGCCAGCTCACCACCCCCGGGTGCACCTATCAATGAGCAGTTCTTC
CDR3: CASSPPPGAPINEQFF

size: few
D: -
J: TRBJ2-2
V: TRBV5-4
DNA: TGTGCCAGCAGCTTAACGCCGTATACCGGGGAGCTGTTTTTT
CDR3: CASSLTPYTGELFF

size: -
D: -
J: TRBJ2-1
V: TRBV30
DNA: TGTGCCTGGAGTGCCGGGGTTCGAAACAATGAGCAGTTCTTC
CDR3: CAWSAGVRNNEQFF

size: -
D: TRBD2
J: TRBJ2-1
V: TRBV5-6
DNA: TGTGCCAGCAGCTTCATCCCGGGACGGGGGGATGAGCAGTTCTTC
CDR3: CASSFIPGRGDEQFF

size: -
D: -
J: TRBJ1-1
V: TRBV6-6
DNA: TGTGCCAGCAGTTATGGGCAGGGGTCTTTCTTT
CDR3: CASSYGQGSFF

size: few
D: TRBD1
J: TRBJ2-2
V: TRBV29-1
DNA: TGCAGCGTCGCCATGACGACAGGGAGCACCGGGGAGCTGTTTTTT
CDR3: CSVAMTTGSTGELFF

size: -
D: -
J: TRBJ2-3
V: TRBV6-5
DNA: TGTGCCAGCAGGTACAGGGTTTGGGCGGAAGATACGCAGTATTTT
CDR3: CASRYRVWAEDTQYF

size: few
D: TRBD1
J: TRBJ2-1
V: TRBV11-1
DNA: TGTGCCAGCACCAGGGGGCCGAATGAGCAGTTCTTC
CDR3: CASTRGPNEQFF

size: -
D: -
J: TRBJ2-1
V: TRBV7-2
DNA: TGTGCCAGCAGCCAGAACAACAATGAGCAGTTCTTC
CDR3: CASSQNNNEQFF

size: few
D: -
J: TRBJ2-5
V: TRBV7-9
DNA: TGTGCCAGCAGCGTCGGACTGCAGGAAGAGACCCAGTACTTC
CDR3: CASSVGLQEETQYF

size: -
D: -
J: TRBJ2-3
V: TRBV6-1
DNA: TGTGCCAGCAGGGACGCAGAGGAGGCGGCAGATACGCAGTATTTT
CDR3: CASRDAEEAADTQYF

size: -
D: TRBD2
J: TRBJ2-1
V: TRBV5-1
DNA: TGCGCCAGCAAGTTGCGGGAGAATAACAATGAGCAGTTCTTC
CDR3: CASKLRENNNEQFF

size: few
D: -
J: TRBJ2-1
V: TRBV28
DNA: TGTGCCAGCAACCCCCCGCGTGACGCCTCCTACAATGAGCAGTTCTTC
CDR3: CASNPPRDASYNEQFF

size: -
D: -
J: TRBJ1-2
V: TRBV29-1
DNA: TGCAGCGTCCCGGTCGGCAGCACCAACTATGGCTACACCTTC
CDR3: CSVPVGSTNYGYTF

size: -
D: -
J: TRBJ1-6
V: TRBV20-1
DNA: TGCAGTGCTAGAGATGTTCTCCTCCACTTT
CDR3: CSARDVLLHF

size: -
D: TRBD1
J: TRBJ1-5
V: TRBV7-2
DNA: TGTGCCAGCAGCGCGACAGGGGGCAGACAGCCCCAGCATTTT
CDR3: CASSATGGRQPQHF

size: -
D: -
J: TRBJ2-1
V: TRBV27
DNA: TGTGCCAGCCTCCCGTCGGGGGAAGGCAATGAGCAGTTCTTC
CDR3: CASLPSGEGNEQFF

size: -
D: -
J: TRBJ2-1
V: TRBV29-1
DNA: TGCAGATCCTCCGAAGGTGGTGAGCAGTTCTTC
CDR3: CRSSEGGEQFF

size: -
D: -
J: TRBJ2-7
V: TRBV18
DNA: TGTGCCAGCTCACCAACAGGGTACTACGAGCAGTACTTC
CDR3: CASSPTGYYEQYF

size: few
D: TRBD1
J: TRBJ1-2
V: TRBV7-2
DNA: TGTGCCAGCAGCCTCCCAATGGGACAGGGCCCTGGCTACACCTTC
CDR3: CASSLPMGQGPGYTF

size: -
D: -
J: TRBJ1-2
V: TRBV5-4
DNA: TGTGCCAGCAGTCCTCAGGTGAACTATGGCTACACCTTC
CDR3: CASSPQVNYGYTF

size: few
D: TRBD1
J: TRBJ1-2
V: TRBV29-1
DNA: TGCAGCGTCGTTTCGGGTGGTTTTCGGACAGGTTCTATCTATGGCTACACCTTC
CDR3: CSVVSGGFRTGSIYGYTF

size: few
D: -
J: TRBJ1-1
V: TRBV7-2
DNA: TGTGCCAGCAGAAGGGAGGGGAACACTGAAGCTTTCTTT
CDR3: CASRREGNTEAFF

size: few
D: TRBD1
J: TRBJ2-2
V: TRBV13
DNA: TGTGCCAGCAGCCTAAGGACAGGGTCCTACACCGGGGAGCTGTTTTTT
CDR3: CASSLRTGSYTGELFF

size: -
D: -
J: TRBJ2-2
V: TRBV7-8
DNA: TGTGCCAGCAGCTTAGGTGTCGGGGAGCCGTTTTTT
CDR3: CASSLGVGEPFF

size: -
D: -
J: TRBJ2-2
V: TRBV6-5
DNA: TGTGCCAGCAGTTGGGACGGCGGACCCAACACCGGGGAGCTGTTTTTT
CDR3: CASSWDGGPNTGELFF

size: -
D: TRBD1
J: TRBJ2-6
V: TRBV28
DNA: TGTGCCAGCAGGGCCTTTAGGGGGCCTGGGGCCAACGTCCTGACTTTC
CDR3: CASRAFRGPGANVLTF

size: few
D: -
J: TRBJ1-4
V: TRBV25-1
DNA: TGTGCCAGCAGCTTCCATGAAAAACTGTTTTTT
CDR3: CASSFHEKLFF

size: -
D: -
J: TRBJ1-2
V: TRBV6-6
DNA: TGTGCCAGCAGTTACTCCAGGGACGGATACTATGGCTACACCTTC
CDR3: CASSYSRDGYYGYTF

size: few
D: -
J: TRBJ2-3
V: TRBV10-3
DNA: TGTGCCATCAGTGAGTCGAAGGGGGGTGGCACAGATACGCAGTATTTT
CDR3: CAISESKGGGTDTQYF

size: few
D: TRBD1
J: TRBJ2-5
V: TRBV5-4
DNA: TGTGCCAGCAGCATTCCAGGGGGACAAGAGACCCAGTACTTC
CDR3: CASSIPGGQETQYF

size: -
D: -
J: TRBJ2-1
V: TRBV11-1
DNA: TGTGCCAGCAGCTTAGGATCGGGCAATGAGCAGTTCTTC
CDR3: CASSLGSGNEQFF

size: -
D: TRBD1
J: TRBJ2-5
V: TRBV7-8
DNA: TGTGCCAGCACCACTCTGGGGCAGGGGGCGCGAGAGACCCAGTACTTC
CDR3: CASTTLGQGARETQYF

size: few
D: -
J: TRBJ1-1
V: TRBV5-1
DNA: TGCGCCAGCAGCAACAGGGTCAGCGGCACTGAAGCTTTCTTT
CDR3: CASSNRVSGTEAFF

size: few
D: TRBD2
J: TRBJ2-3
V: TRBV7-3
DNA: TGTGCCAGCAGTTCAGCGGGAGGCCCAGATACGCAGTATTTT
CDR3: CASSSAGGPDTQYF

size: -
D: TRBD1
J: TRBJ1-2
V: TRBV4-1
DNA: TGCGCCAGCAGCTCGGACAGGACCTATGGCTACACCTTC
CDR3: CASSSDRTYGYTF

size: -
D: TRBD2
J: TRBJ2-1
V: TRBV9
DNA: TGTGCCAGCACCCGTGAAGGGCTAGCGGGGTACAATGAGCAGTTCTTC
CDR3: CASTREGLAGYNEQFF

size: -
D: TRBD2
J: TRBJ2-1
V: TRBV6-5
DNA: TGTGCCAGCAGCCGACTAGCGGGAGGGCTAGGTGAGCAGTTCTTC
CDR3: CASSRLAGGLGEQFF

size: few
D: TRBD1
J: TRBJ1-2
V: TRBV7-8
DNA: TGTGCCAGCAGCTTTGAAGGGGGCAGCTATGGCTACACCTTC
CDR3: CASSFEGGSYGYTF

size: few
D: -
J: TRBJ1-2
V: TRBV7-2
DNA: TGTGCCAGCAGCCCAAGAGGGCGAACCGACTATGGCTACACCTTC
CDR3: CASSPRGRTDYGYTF

size: -
D: -
J: TRBJ2-1
V: TRBV29-1
DNA: TGCAGCGTTGCCACCTCCGCCGGACAGAAATACAATGAGCAGTTCTTC
CDR3: CSVATSAGQKYNEQFF

size: -
D: TRBD2
J: TRBJ2-1
V: TRBV7-2
DNA: TGTGCCAGCAGCGCCGCCGGGACTACAACTTACAATGAGCAGTTCTTC
CDR3: CASSAAGTTTYNEQFF